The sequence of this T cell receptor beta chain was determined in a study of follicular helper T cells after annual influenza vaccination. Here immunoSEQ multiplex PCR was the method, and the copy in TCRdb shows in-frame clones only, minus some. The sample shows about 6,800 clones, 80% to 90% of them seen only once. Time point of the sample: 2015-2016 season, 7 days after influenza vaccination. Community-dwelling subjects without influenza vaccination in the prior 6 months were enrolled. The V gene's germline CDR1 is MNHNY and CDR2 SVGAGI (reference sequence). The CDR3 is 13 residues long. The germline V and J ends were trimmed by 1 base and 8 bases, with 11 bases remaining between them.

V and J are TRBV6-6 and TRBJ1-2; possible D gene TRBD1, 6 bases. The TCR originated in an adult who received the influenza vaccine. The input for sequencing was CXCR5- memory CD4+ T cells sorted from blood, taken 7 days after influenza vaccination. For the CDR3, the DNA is TGTGCCAGCAGTTACTACCAGGGGAAAGGCTACACCTTC. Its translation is CASSYYQGKGYTF.